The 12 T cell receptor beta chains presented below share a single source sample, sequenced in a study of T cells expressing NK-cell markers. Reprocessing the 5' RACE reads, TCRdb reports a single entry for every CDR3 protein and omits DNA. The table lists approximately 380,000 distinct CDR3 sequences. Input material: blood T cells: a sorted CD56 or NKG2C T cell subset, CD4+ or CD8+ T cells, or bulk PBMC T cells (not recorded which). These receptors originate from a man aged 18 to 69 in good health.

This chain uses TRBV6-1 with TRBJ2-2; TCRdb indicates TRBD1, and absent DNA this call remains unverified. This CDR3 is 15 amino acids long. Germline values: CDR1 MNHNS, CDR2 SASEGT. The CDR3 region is CASSVLTGATGELFF.

The CDR3 here is CASRRGGYYEQYF. This chain joins TRBV12-3 or TRBV12-4 and TRBJ2-7; TCRdb's D call of TRBD2 is untestable without DNA. There are 13 residues in the CDR3.

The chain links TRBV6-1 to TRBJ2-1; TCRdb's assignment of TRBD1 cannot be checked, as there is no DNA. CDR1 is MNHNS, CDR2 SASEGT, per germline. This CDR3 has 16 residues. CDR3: CASSPQRDRVYNEQFF.

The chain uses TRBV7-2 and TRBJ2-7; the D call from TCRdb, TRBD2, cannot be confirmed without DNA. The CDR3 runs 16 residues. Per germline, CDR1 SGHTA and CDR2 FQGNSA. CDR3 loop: CASSPTLGLADYEQYF.

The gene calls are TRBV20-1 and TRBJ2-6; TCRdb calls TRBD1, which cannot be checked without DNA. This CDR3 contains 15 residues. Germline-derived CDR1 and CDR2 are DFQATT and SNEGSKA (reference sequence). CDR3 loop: CSATEGGTGANVLTF.

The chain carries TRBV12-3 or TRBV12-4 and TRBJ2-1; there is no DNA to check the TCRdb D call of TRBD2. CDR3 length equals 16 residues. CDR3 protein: CASSYGLPRTYNEQFF.

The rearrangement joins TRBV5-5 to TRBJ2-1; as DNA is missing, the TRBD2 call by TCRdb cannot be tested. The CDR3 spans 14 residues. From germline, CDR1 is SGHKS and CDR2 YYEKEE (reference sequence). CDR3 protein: CASSLVGSLVGQFF.

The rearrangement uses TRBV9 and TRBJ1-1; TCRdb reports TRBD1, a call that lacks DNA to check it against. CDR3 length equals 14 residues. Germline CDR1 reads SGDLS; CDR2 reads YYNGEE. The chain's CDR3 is CASSVEAGGTEAFF. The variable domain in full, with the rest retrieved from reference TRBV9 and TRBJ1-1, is DSGVTQTPKHLITATGQRVTLRCSPRSGDLSVYWYQQSLDQGLQFLIQYYNGEERAKGNILERFSAQQFPDLHSELNLSSLELGDSALYFCASSVEAGGTEAFFGQGTRLTVV.

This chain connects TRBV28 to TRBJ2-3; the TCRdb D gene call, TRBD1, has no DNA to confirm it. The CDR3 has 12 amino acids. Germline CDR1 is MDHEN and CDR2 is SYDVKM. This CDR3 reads CASSDPGIGQYF. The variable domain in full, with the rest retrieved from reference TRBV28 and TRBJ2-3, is DVKVTQSSRYLVKRTGEKVFLECVQDMDHENMFWYRQDPGLGLRLIYFSYDVKMKEKGDIPEGYSVSREKKERFSLILESASTNQTSMYLCASSDPGIGQYFGPGTRLTVL.

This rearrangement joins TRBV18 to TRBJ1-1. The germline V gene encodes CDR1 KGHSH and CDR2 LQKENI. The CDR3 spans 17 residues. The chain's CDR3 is CASSPRSSTALWTEAFF.

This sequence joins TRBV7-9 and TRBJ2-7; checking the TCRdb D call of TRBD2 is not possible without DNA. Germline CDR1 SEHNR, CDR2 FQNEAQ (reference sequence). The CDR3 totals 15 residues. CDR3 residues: CASSPNGVNVYEQYF. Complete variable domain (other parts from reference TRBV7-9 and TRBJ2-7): DTGVSQNPRHKITKRGQNVTFRCDPISEHNRLYWYRQTLGQGPEFLTYFQNEAQLEKSRLLSDRFSAERPKGSFSTLEIQRTEQGDSAMYLCASSPNGVNVYEQYFGPGTRLTVT.

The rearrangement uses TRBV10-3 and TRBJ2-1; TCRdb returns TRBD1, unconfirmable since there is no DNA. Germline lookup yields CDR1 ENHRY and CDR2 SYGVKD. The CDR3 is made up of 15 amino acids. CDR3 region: CAIGGGTVKYNEQFF.